This entry lists 27 T cell receptor beta chains sequenced from one sample in a study of T cell responses to AZD1222 COVID-19 vaccine (dated by TCRdb to the early 2020s). The library was built by means of the immunoSEQ multiplex PCR assay. Entries here come from immuneACCESS through TCRdb and include only in-frame sequences with V and J called. Some clones fail to appear in such tables; in the studies checked, an unresolved V gene covers under half of the shortfall, and the cause of the remainder is unknown. The sample includes roughly 120,000 clones, with just under 95% observed a single time. 2.5% to 3.5% of the sample is taken by the ten largest. The sample's time point label, in plain terms: baseline before first vaccination. The source material was peripheral blood, sampled on day 0 of AZD1222 vaccination. These receptors all come from an adult in good health.

This clone has a single count. The chain carries TRBV4-1 and TRBJ2-1, with 8 nucleotides matching TRBD2. CDR1 MGHRA and CDR2 YSYEKL come from the germline V gene. V shed 4 bases, J shed 3 bases, and the junction held 11 bases outside the gene matches. CDR3 length: 17 residues. CDR3 region: CASSPDPGLGNYNEQFF. The CDR3 DNA reads TGCGCCAGCAGCCCCGACCCGGGACTAGGAAACTACAATGAGCAGTTCTTC.

This chain links TRBV27 with TRBJ2-2, with a weak D call TRBD2 (7 bases). Trimming stripped 6 bases from V and 7 bases from J, with 15 bases between. The CDR3 length is 14 residues. Germline-derived CDR1 and CDR2 are MNHEY and SMNVEV (reference sequence). CDR3 nucleotides: TGTGCCAGCAGGCGCCGGGGGGCGGGCGGGGAGCTGTTTTTT. Its protein is CASRRRGAGGELFF.

The chain recombines TRBV19 with TRBJ1-4, with D perhaps TRBD1 (6 bases). This CDR3 contains 15 residues. The V gene lost 3 bases and the J gene lost 0 bases, with 8 bases spanning the gap. The V gene's germline CDR1 is LNHDA and CDR2 SQIVND (reference sequence). CDR3 coding DNA: TGTGCCAGTAGTATGGGGGGGCCAACTAATGAAAAACTGTTTTTT. This codes for CASSMGGPTNEKLFF. The full variable domain, completed using reference TRBV19 and TRBJ1-4, is DGGITQSPKYLFRKEGQNVTLSCEQNLNHDAMYWYRQDPGQGLRLIYYSQIVNDFQKGDIAEGYSVSREKKESFPLTVTSAQKNPTAFYLCASSMGGPTNEKLFFGSGTQLSVL.

The V call is TRBV5-4, the J call TRBJ2-7, with 8 nucleotides matching TRBD1. The CDR3 covers 14 residues. V was pared by 4 bases and J by 5 bases, with 8 bases of the junction left unmatched. Germline-derived CDR1 and CDR2 are SGHNT and YYREEE (reference sequence). The CDR3 DNA sequence: TGTGCCAGCAGCCCGGACAGGGCATGGCACGAGCAGTACTTC. Translated, it gives CASSPDRAWHEQYF.

The chain joins TRBV18 to TRBJ2-3; 8 bases align to TRBD2. J was trimmed by 3 bases and V by 3 bases; bases with no gene match: 14. The CDR3 extends over 18 amino acids. Germline lookup yields CDR1 KGHSH and CDR2 LQKENI. The CDR3 loop is CASSPVVGTSFMTDTQYF. The CDR3 DNA sequence: TGTGCCAGCTCACCGGTCGTAGGGACTAGTTTTATGACAGATACGCAGTATTTT.

This chain links TRBV30 with TRBJ1-2; no definite D call. V dropped 5 bases and J dropped 1 base, with 8 bases sitting between them. The CDR3 sequence is 12 residues long. Germline assignment: CDR1 GTSNPN and CDR2 SVGIG (reference sequence). CDR3 amino acids: CAWDPINYGYTF. The CDR3 coding sequence is TGTGCCTGGGACCCCATTAACTATGGCTACACCTTC.

The rearrangement links TRBV7-9 to TRBJ2-7; D unclear. CDR1 is SEHNR, CDR2 FQNEAQ, per germline (reference sequence). The CDR3 has 14 residues. V lost 0 bases and J lost 3, with 9 bases in between. Here the CDR3 reads CASSLASQVYEQYF. CDR3 coding DNA: TGTGCCAGCAGCTTAGCGTCGCAGGTCTACGAGCAGTACTTC.

This rearrangement joins TRBV29-1 to TRBJ1-4; D is uncertain. V was cut by 4 bases and J by 4 bases, with 10 bases left in between. Germline V gene data show CDR1 as SQVTM and CDR2 as ANQGSEA. The length of the CDR3 is 13 residues. CDR3 nucleotide sequence: TGCAGCGTTGGGGCAAGGTTTAATGAAAAACTGTTTTTT. As protein: CSVGARFNEKLFF.

The genes are TRBV27 and TRBJ2-3, with 9 nucleotides matching TRBD1. This CDR3 contains 15 residues. Germline assignment: CDR1 MNHEY and CDR2 SMNVEV (reference sequence). J gave up 6 bases and V 2 bases, and 6 bases lay outside the gene matches. CDR3 coding DNA: TGTGCCAGCAGTTTACCGGGACAGGGAATGGATACGCAGTATTTT. Its translation is CASSLPGQGMDTQYF.

CDR3 nucleotides: TGTGCCAGCAGCGTAGAAGGAGGCGGGGAGCTGTTTTTT. Translating it yields CASSVEGGGELFF. The rearrangement joins TRBV9 to TRBJ2-2, with D possibly being TRBD2 (5 bases). V was shortened by 0 bases and J by 7 bases, with 7 bases between the two germline ends. Looked up from germline, CDR1 is SGDLS and CDR2 is YYNGEE. The CDR3 covers 13 residues.

The V and J genes are TRBV7-2 and TRBJ1-6, with a weak D call TRBD1 (5 bases). V was trimmed by 1 base and J by 6 bases, leaving 13 bases between them. Germline CDR1 is SGHTA and CDR2 is FQGNSA. The CDR3 runs 16 residues. The CDR3 DNA follows: TGTGCCAGCAGCTTAGTCGCAGGGTGGTTTAATTCACCCCTCCACTTT. It encodes CASSLVAGWFNSPLHF.

The chain joins TRBV3-1 (or the pseudogene TRBV3-2) to TRBJ2-1; the match to TRBD2 covers 12 bases. The germline CDR1 and CDR2 sequences are LGHDT and YNNKEL (reference sequence). V shed 1 base, J shed 2 bases, and the junction held 9 bases outside the gene matches. The CDR3 length is 19 residues. The CDR3 sequence: CASSQGFGLAGGTYNEQFF. CDR3 in DNA: TGTGCCAGCAGCCAAGGGTTTGGGCTAGCGGGAGGGACCTACAATGAGCAGTTCTTC.

The chain links TRBV28 to TRBJ1-4, with a tentative D call TRBD1 (5 bases). Germline CDR1 reads MDHEN; CDR2 reads SYDVKM. Trimming stripped 7 bases from V and 5 bases from J, with 8 bases between. The length of the CDR3 is 12 residues. CDR3 nucleotides: TGTGCCAGCACCTGGGGGAATGAAAAACTGTTTTTT. As protein: CASTWGNEKLFF.

This chain joins TRBV28 and TRBJ2-1, with a weak D call TRBD1 (5 bases). V shed 0 bases and J shed 0 bases, with 9 bases lying between them. Looked up from germline, CDR1 is MDHEN and CDR2 is SYDVKM. The CDR3 is 16 residues long. CDR3 sequence reads: CASSLWTAGSYNEQFF. DNA for the CDR3: TGTGCCAGCAGTTTATGGACAGCCGGCTCCTACAATGAGCAGTTCTTC.

The chain has TRBV5-1 and TRBJ2-3, with 8 bases lining up with TRBD1. Germline V CDR1 and CDR2: SGHRS, YFSETQ. This CDR3 is built from 14 residues. With 0 bases clipped from V and 5 bases from J, the junction kept 2 bases outside the gene matches. The CDR3 DNA follows: TGCGCCAGCAGCTTGGCAGGGGGCGAAGATACGCAGTATTTT. Translated, it gives CASSLAGGEDTQYF.

This chain links TRBV7-9 with TRBJ2-1; 12 nucleotides agree with TRBD2. Germline values: CDR1 SEHNR, CDR2 FQNEAQ (reference sequence). V lost 2 bases, J lost 7 bases, and 3 bases stayed unmatched. The CDR3 consists of 15 residues. The CDR3 reads CASSLLAGGQNEQFF. The CDR3 region has the DNA TGTGCCAGCAGCTTACTAGCGGGAGGGCAGAATGAGCAGTTCTTC.

The V and J genes are TRBV5-1 and TRBJ2-2; 7 nucleotides match TRBD2. V lost 5 bases to trimming and J lost 0 bases; unmatched junction nucleotides: 4. Germline V gives CDR1 SGHRS, CDR2 YFSETQ. This CDR3 is built from 15 residues. The CDR3 region is CASRPGTTNTGELFF. CDR3 nucleotides: TGCGCCAGCAGACCCGGGACTACGAACACCGGGGAGCTGTTTTTT. Looking up the rest from reference TRBV5-1 and TRBJ2-2 gives the full variable domain: KAGVTQTPRYLIKTRGQQVTLSCSPISGHRSVSWYQQTPGQGLQFLFEYFSETQRNKGNFPGRFSGRQFSNSRSEMNVSTLELGDSALYLCASRPGTTNTGELFFGEGSRLTVL.

This clone was recorded once. The rearrangement links TRBV5-8 to TRBJ1-6; D gene unclear. The CDR3 runs 14 residues. V gave up 3 bases and J gave up 7 bases, with 11 bases separating them. CDR1 SGHTS and CDR2 YDEGEE come from the germline V gene. Written as DNA, the CDR3 is TGTGCCAGCAGCTCTACGATAGGCAATTCACCCCTCCACTTT. Translated: CASSSTIGNSPLHF.

The chain has TRBV4-2 and TRBJ1-2; 8 bases align to TRBD1. V lost 6 bases to trimming and J lost 4 bases; unmatched junction nucleotides: 7. Germline lookup yields CDR1 LGHNA and CDR2 YNFKEQ. The length of the CDR3 is 14 residues. The CDR3 is CASSLDRAAYGYTF. As DNA, the CDR3 is TGTGCCAGCAGTTTGGACAGGGCGGCCTATGGCTACACCTTC.

The chain joins TRBV28 to TRBJ2-3; 10 nucleotides line up with TRBD2. The CDR3 is 14 amino acids. Germline CDR1 is MDHEN and CDR2 is SYDVKM. V gave up 5 bases and J gave up 10 bases; unmatched junction bases: 9. CDR3 protein: CASSPPYLAGAQYF. The CDR3 nucleotides read TGTGCCAGCAGTCCTCCCTACCTAGCGGGGGCGCAGTATTTT.

CDR3: CASSIDKGSYEQYF. Written as DNA, the CDR3 is TGTGCCAGTAGTATAGACAAGGGCTCCTACGAGCAGTACTTC. The V gene is TRBV19, the J gene TRBJ2-7, with D unclear. Germline assignment: CDR1 LNHDA and CDR2 SQIVND (reference sequence). The CDR3 runs to 14 residues. Trimming took off 0 bases at V and 0 bases at J, with 6 bases between the two ends. Using reference TRBV19 and TRBJ2-7 for the parts outside the CDR3, the full variable domain is DGGITQSPKYLFRKEGQNVTLSCEQNLNHDAMYWYRQDPGQGLRLIYYSQIVNDFQKGDIAEGYSVSREKKESFPLTVTSAQKNPTAFYLCASSIDKGSYEQYFGPGTRLTVT.

The V call is TRBV30, the J call TRBJ2-5; 7 bases are a match to TRBD1. The J segment lost 5 bases and the V segment lost 7 bases, leaving 10 bases of the junction unmatched. Germline CDR1 reads GTSNPN; CDR2 reads SVGIG (reference sequence). The CDR3 runs 13 residues. CDR3 bases: TGTGCCTCCCCCAGAACAGGGGTGGAGACCCAGTACTTC. It is translated as CASPRTGVETQYF. Full variable domain (outside the CDR3, taken from reference TRBV30 and TRBJ2-5): SQTIHQWPATLVQPVGSPLSLECTVEGTSNPNLYWYRQAAGRGLQLLFYSVGIGQISSEVPQNLSASRPQDRQFILSSKKLLLSDSGFYLCASPRTGVETQYFGPGTRLLVL.

The V gene is TRBV7-3, the J gene TRBJ2-2; D is undetermined. Trimming pared 6 bases from V and 4 bases from J, leaving 9 bases between. This CDR3 region has 13 residues. Germline V CDR1 and CDR2: SGHTA, FQGTGA. CDR3 bases: TGTGCCAGCAGGTTGATAAGCACCGGGGAGCTGTTTTTT. Its translation: CASRLISTGELFF.

The chain combines TRBV19 with TRBJ1-1; 9 positions agree with TRBD1. V was pared by 3 bases and J by 4 bases, with 9 bases of the junction left unmatched. Germline V lookup: CDR1 LNHDA, CDR2 SQIVND (reference sequence). This CDR3 region has 16 residues. The CDR3 protein is CASSIQTWDRVTEAFF. The CDR3, as DNA: TGTGCCAGTAGTATCCAAACTTGGGACAGGGTCACTGAAGCTTTCTTT.

This clone was seen a few times. The chain uses TRBV28 and TRBJ1-3; TRBD1 agrees at 7 bases. The trim removed 6 bases at V and 4 bases at J, leaving 9 bases unmatched. The CDR3 has 15 residues. Germline CDR1 reads MDHEN; CDR2 reads SYDVKM. The CDR3 region is CASSPGTVAGNTIYF. DNA of the CDR3: TGTGCCAGCAGCCCAGGGACAGTGGCAGGAAACACCATATATTTT.

The chain combines TRBV30 with TRBJ2-2, with a weak D call TRBD2 (5 bases). CDR1 and CDR2 (germline): GTSNPN, SVGIG (reference sequence). Trimming left V 2 bases short and J 0 bases short, with 7 bases between. This CDR3 comprises 14 residues. The DNA for the CDR3 is TGTGCCTGGAGTTTGAGGGCGAACACCGGGGAGCTGTTTTTT. It codes for CAWSLRANTGELFF.

The chain joins TRBV10-2 to TRBJ1-2, with TRBD1 as a possible D gene (5 bases). Between the trimmed V and J ends, which lost 8 bases and 0 bases, there was a span of 16 bases. Germline values: CDR1 WSHSY, CDR2 SAAADI. The CDR3 has 15 residues. Here the CDR3 DNA reads TGCGCCAGCTCAGTGGTAGGGGCATCTAACTATGGCTACACCTTC. It codes for CASSVVGASNYGYTF.